Here is one TCR beta chain with its context. This CDR3 spans 15 amino acids. The germline gives CDR1 LNHNV, CDR2 YYDKDF (reference sequence). V dropped 1 base and J dropped 3; count of bases not matched to a gene: 3. This sample was included in a study of response to subunit inactivated influenza vaccine. One entry per CDR3 protein, called by TCRdb with MiXCR from the RT-PCR reads. This sample has fewer than 750,000 distinct CDR3 sequences; about 15% occur once, and the top ten carry 11%. V usage is TRBV15 and J usage is TRBJ2-7, with 10 bases that match TRBD2. Sequenced material: PBMCs from blood, taken 11 to 12 days after vaccination. This TCR was recovered from a man aged 45-65 years who received an inactivated influenza vaccine. The CDR3 nucleotides read TGTGCCACCAGCAGAGGTGGACTAGCGGACTACGAGCAGTACTTC. It translates to CATSRGGLADYEQYF.